This T cell receptor (beta chain) stems from a study of blood T cell repertoires in COVID-19. Assay used: immunoSEQ multiplex PCR; TCRdb lists only in-frame clones, some missing. The sample includes over 100,000 clones, 75% to 90% of them seen just once. CDR3 length: 16 residues. The germline V gene has CDR1 SGHTA and CDR2 FQGTGA. V was clipped by 5 bases and J by 4 bases; unmatched bases: 7. The sequencing sample was made of peripheral blood. The J gene is TRBJ2-3, the V gene TRBV7-3; 12 bases are a match to TRBD1. The source is a human donor in a cohort sampled during active COVID-19. CDR3 nucleotide sequence: TGTGCCAGCAGCAGGGCCGGGACAGGGGGCGCAGATACGCAGTATTTT. This gives the protein CASSRAGTGGADTQYF.